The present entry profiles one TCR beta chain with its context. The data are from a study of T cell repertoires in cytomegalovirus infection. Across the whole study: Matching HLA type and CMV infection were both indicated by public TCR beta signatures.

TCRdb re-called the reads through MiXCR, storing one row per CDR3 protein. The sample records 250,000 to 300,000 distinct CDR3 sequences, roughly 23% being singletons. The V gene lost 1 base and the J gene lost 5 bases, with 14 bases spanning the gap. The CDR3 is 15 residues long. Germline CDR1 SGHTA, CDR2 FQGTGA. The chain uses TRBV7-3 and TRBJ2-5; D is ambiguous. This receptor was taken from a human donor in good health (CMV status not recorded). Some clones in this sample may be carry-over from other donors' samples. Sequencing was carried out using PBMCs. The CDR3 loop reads CASSLSGADRETQYF. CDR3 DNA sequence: TGTGCCAGCAGCTTAAGCGGAGCCGATCGGGAGACCCAGTACTTC.